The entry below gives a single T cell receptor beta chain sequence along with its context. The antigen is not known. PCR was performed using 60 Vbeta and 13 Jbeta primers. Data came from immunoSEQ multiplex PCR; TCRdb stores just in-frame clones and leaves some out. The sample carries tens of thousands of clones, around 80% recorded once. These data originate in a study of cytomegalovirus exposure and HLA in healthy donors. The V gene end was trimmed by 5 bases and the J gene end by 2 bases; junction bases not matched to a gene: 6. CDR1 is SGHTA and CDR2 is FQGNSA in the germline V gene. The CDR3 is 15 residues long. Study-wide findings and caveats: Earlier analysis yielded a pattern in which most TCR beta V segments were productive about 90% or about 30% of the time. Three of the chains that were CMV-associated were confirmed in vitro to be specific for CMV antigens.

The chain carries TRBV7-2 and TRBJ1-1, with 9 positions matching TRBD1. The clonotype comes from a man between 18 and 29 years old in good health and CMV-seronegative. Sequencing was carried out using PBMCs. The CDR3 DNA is TGTGCCAGCAGCCCGCAGACAGGGGGTAACACTGAAGCTTTCTTT. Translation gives CASSPQTGGNTEAFF.